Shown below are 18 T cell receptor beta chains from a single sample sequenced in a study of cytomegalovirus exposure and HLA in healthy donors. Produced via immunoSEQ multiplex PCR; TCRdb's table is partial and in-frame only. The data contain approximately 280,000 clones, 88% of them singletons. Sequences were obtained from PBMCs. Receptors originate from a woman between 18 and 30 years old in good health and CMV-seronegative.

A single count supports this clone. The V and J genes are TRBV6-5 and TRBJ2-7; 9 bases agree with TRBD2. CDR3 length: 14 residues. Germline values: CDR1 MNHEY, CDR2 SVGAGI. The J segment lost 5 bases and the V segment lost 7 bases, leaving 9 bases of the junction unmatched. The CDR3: CASKDAGTSHEQYF. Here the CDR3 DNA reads TGTGCCAGCAAAGATGCCGGGACTAGCCACGAGCAGTACTTC.

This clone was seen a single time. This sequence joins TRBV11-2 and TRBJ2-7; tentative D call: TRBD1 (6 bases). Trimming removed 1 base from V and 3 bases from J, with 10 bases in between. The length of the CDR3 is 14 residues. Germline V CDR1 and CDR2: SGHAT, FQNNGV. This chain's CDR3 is CASSLVGQIYEQYF. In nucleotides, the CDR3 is TGTGCCAGCAGCTTAGTTGGACAGATCTACGAGCAGTACTTC.

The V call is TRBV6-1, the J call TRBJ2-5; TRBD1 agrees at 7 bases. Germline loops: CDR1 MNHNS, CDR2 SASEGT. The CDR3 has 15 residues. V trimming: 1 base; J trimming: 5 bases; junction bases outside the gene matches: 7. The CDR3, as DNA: TGTGCCAGCAGTGAAGAGTACAGGGGCCCGGAGACCCAGTACTTC. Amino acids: CASSEEYRGPETQYF.

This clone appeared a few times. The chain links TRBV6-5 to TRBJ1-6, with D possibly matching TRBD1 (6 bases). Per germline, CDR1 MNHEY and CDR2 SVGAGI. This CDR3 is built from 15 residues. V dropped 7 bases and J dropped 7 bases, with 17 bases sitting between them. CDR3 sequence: CASTGGRDQNSPLHF. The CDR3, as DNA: TGTGCCAGCACGGGGGGCAGGGACCAGAATTCACCCCTCCACTTT.

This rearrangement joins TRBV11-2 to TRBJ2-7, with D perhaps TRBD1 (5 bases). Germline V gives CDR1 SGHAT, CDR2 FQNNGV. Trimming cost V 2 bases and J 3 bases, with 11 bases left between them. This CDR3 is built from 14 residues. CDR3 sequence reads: CASSLNRLNYEQYF. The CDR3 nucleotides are TGTGCCAGCAGCTTAAACAGGCTTAACTACGAGCAGTACTTC.

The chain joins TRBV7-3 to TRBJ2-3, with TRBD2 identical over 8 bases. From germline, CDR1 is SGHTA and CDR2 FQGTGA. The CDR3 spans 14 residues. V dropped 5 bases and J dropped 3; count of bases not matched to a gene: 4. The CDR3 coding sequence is TGTGCCAGCAGCCCCCAGCGGGGGACAGATACGCAGTATTTT. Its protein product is CASSPQRGTDTQYF.

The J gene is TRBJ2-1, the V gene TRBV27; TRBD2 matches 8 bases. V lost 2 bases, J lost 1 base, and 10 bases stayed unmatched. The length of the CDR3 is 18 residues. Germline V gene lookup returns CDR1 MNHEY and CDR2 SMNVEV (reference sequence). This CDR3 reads CASSLPNPTSGSYNEQFF. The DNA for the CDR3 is TGTGCCAGCAGTTTACCAAACCCTACTAGCGGATCCTACAATGAGCAGTTCTTC.

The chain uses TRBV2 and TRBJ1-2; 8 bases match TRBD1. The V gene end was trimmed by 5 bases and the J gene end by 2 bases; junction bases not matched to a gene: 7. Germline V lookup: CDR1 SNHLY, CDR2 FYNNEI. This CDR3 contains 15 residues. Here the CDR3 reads CASSPPGQGNYGYTF. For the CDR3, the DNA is TGTGCCAGCAGTCCCCCCGGACAGGGCAACTATGGCTACACCTTC.

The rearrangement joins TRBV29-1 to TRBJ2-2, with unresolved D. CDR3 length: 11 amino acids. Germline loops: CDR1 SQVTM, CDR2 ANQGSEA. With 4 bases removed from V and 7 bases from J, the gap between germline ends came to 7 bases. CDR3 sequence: CSVAMSGELFF. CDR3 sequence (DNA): TGCAGCGTTGCCATGAGCGGGGAGCTGTTTTTT.

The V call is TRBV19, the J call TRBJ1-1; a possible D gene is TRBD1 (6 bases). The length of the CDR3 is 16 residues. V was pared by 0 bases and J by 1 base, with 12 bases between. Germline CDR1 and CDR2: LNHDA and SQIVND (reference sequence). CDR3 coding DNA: TGTGCCAGTAGTATAGACCGGACAGCTAAGAACACTGAAGCTTTCTTT. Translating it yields CASSIDRTAKNTEAFF.

The DNA for the CDR3 is TGTGCCAGCAGCTTAAGAAAGGACAGAATTAATGAAAAACTGTTTTTT. It codes for CASSLRKDRINEKLFF. The rearrangement uses TRBV7-8 and TRBJ1-4; the D gene is possibly TRBD1 (6 bases). Trimming stripped 2 bases from V and 4 bases from J, with 14 bases between. The CDR3 runs 16 residues. The germline V gene has CDR1 SGHVS and CDR2 FQNEAQ.

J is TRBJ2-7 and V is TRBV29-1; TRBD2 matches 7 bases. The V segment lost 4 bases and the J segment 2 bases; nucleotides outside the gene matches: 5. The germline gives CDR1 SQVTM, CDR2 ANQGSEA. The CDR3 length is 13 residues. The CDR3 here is CSVGEGNTYEQYF. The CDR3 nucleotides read TGCAGCGTTGGGGAGGGTAACACCTACGAGCAGTACTTC.

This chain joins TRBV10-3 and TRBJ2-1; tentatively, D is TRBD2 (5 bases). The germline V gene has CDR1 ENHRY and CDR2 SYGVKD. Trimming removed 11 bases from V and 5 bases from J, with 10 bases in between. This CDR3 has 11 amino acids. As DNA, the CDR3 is TGTGCCTCGACGAGGGACAATGAGCAGTTCTTC. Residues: CASTRDNEQFF.

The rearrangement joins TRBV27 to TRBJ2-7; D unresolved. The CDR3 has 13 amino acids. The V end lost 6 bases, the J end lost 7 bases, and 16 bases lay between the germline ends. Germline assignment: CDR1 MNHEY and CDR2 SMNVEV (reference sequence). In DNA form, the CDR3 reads TGTGCCAGCAGATCCGGGTCCCCAAGGGAGCAGTACTTC. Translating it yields CASRSGSPREQYF.

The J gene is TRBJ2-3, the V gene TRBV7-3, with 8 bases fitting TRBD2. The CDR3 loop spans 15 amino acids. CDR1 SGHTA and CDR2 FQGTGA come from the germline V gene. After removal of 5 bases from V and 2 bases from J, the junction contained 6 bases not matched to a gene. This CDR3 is CASSPGTRSTDTQYF. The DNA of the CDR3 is TGTGCCAGCAGCCCCGGGACTAGGTCCACAGATACGCAGTATTTT. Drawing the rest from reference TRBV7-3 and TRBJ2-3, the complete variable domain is GAGVSQTPSNKVTEKGKYVELRCDPISGHTALYWYRQSLGQGPEFLIYFQGTGAADDSGLPNDRFFAVRPEGSVSTLKIQRTERGDSAVYLCASSPGTRSTDTQYFGPGTRLTVL.

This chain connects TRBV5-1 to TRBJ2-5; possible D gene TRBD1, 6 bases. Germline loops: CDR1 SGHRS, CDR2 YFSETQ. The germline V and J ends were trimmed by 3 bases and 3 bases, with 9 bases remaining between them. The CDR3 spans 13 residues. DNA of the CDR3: TGCGCCAGCAGCTCTCCAGGGGAAGAGACCCAGTACTTC. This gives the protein CASSSPGEETQYF.

CDR3 nucleotides: TGTGCCAGTACCACAGGGGTACTCCAAGAGACCCAGTACTTC. Residues: CASTTGVLQETQYF. The chain recombines TRBV6-1 with TRBJ2-5; TRBD1 aligns across 7 bases. The CDR3 length is 14 residues. CDR1 is MNHNS and CDR2 is SASEGT in the germline V gene. V lost 9 bases and J lost 1; bases outside the gene matches: 8.

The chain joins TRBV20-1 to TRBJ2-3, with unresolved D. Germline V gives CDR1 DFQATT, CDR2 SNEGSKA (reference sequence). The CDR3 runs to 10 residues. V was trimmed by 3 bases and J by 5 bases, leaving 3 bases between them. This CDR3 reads CSASQDTQYF. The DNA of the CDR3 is TGCAGTGCTAGTCAAGATACGCAGTATTTT.